A single sample gave rise to the 26 T cell receptor beta chains below, sequenced in a study of blood T cell repertoires in COVID-19. Data came from immunoSEQ multiplex PCR; TCRdb stores just in-frame clones and leaves some out. The data hold 37,000 or so clones, with around 86% observed a single time. Sequencing input: peripheral blood. The source is a human donor in a cohort sampled during active COVID-19.

The chain recombines TRBV27 with TRBJ2-5, with TRBD2 identical over 7 bases. The length of the CDR3 is 15 residues. The germline V gene has CDR1 MNHEY and CDR2 SMNVEV (reference sequence). V shed 5 bases and J 4 bases; nucleotides not matched to a gene: 10. The CDR3 is CASSPTAGERETQYF. CDR3 coding DNA: TGTGCCAGCAGTCCCACGGCGGGAGAGCGAGAGACCCAGTACTTC.

The table lists this clone with a count of one. The V and J genes are TRBV13 and TRBJ2-5; TRBD1 aligns across 10 bases. Germline loops: CDR1 PRHDT, CDR2 FYEKMQ (reference sequence). This CDR3 comprises 13 residues. With 8 bases clipped from V and 2 bases from J, the junction kept 2 bases outside the gene matches. Here the CDR3 DNA reads TGTGCCAGCGGGACAGGGGAGCAAGAGACCCAGTACTTC. This encodes CASGTGEQETQYF.

The rearrangement joins TRBV12-3 or TRBV12-4 to TRBJ2-7, with D possibly being TRBD1 (6 bases). Trimming removed 7 bases at V and 2 bases at J, with 12 bases between. The CDR3 has 13 amino acids. The CDR3 DNA sequence: TGTGCCAGCAAAGAACAGGGAACCTACGAGCAGTACTTC. This gives the protein CASKEQGTYEQYF.

V usage is TRBV9 and J usage is TRBJ2-7; 10 bases are shared with TRBD2. Germline V gene sequence: CDR1 SGDLS, CDR2 YYNGEE. V lost 1 base, J lost 5 bases, and 6 bases stayed unmatched. CDR3 length equals 15 residues. The CDR3 DNA is TGTGCCAGCAGCGTAAGTATCGGGACTAGCGACGAGCAGTACTTC. Amino acids: CASSVSIGTSDEQYF. The full variable domain, completed using reference TRBV9 and TRBJ2-7, is DSGVTQTPKHLITATGQRVTLRCSPRSGDLSVYWYQQSLDQGLQFLIQYYNGEERAKGNILERFSAQQFPDLHSELNLSSLELGDSALYFCASSVSIGTSDEQYFGPGTRLTVT.

V is TRBV15 and J is TRBJ1-3, with unresolved D. V lost 8 bases, J lost 0 bases, and 20 bases lay in between. This CDR3 region has 17 residues. From germline, CDR1 is LNHNV and CDR2 YYDKDF (reference sequence). CDR3 region: CATADRAGRISGNTIYF. The CDR3 nucleotides are TGTGCCACCGCGGATCGGGCGGGCCGGATCTCTGGAAACACCATATATTTT. Full variable domain (remainder filled in from reference TRBV15 and TRBJ1-3): DAMVIQNPRYQVTQFGKPVTLSCSQTLNHNVMYWYQQKSSQAPKLLFHYYDKDFNNEADTPDNFQSRRPNTSFCFLDIRSPGLGDTAMYLCATADRAGRISGNTIYFGEGSWLTVV.

The chain has TRBV6-2 or TRBV6-3 and TRBJ2-2; a weak D match, TRBD1 (6 bases). The CDR3 length is 15 residues. Trimming removed 6 bases at V and 1 base at J, with 12 bases between. Germline CDR1 reads MNHEY; CDR2 reads SVGEGT. CDR3 region: CASSQGKGNTGELFF. As DNA, the CDR3 is TGTGCCAGCAGCCAGGGGAAAGGGAACACCGGGGAGCTGTTTTTT.

The gene calls are TRBV4-1 and TRBJ1-5, with 10 bases that match TRBD1. The V and J ends lost 5 bases and 4 bases, in that order; junction bases with no gene match: 5. The CDR3 consists of 15 residues. Germline CDR1 reads MGHRA; CDR2 reads YSYEKL. This CDR3 reads CASSFDRGRNQPQHF. The CDR3 coding sequence is TGCGCCAGCAGCTTCGACAGGGGGCGAAATCAGCCCCAGCATTTT.

The V gene is TRBV6-5, the J gene TRBJ2-5, with D possibly being TRBD2 (5 bases). Between the trimmed V and J ends, which lost 5 bases and 0 bases, there was a span of 10 bases. Germline CDR1 reads MNHEY; CDR2 reads SVGAGI. CDR3 length: 14 residues. The CDR3 is CASSKLGYQETQYF. The CDR3 DNA sequence: TGTGCCAGCAGTAAACTAGGGTACCAAGAGACCCAGTACTTC.

This chain connects TRBV5-1 to TRBJ2-7, with D uncertain. Germline CDR1 SGHRS, CDR2 YFSETQ. The CDR3 totals 12 residues. Trimming stripped 7 bases from V and 4 bases from J, with 12 bases between. The CDR3, as DNA: TGCGCCAGCTCAGGAAATCAATACGAGCAGTACTTC. Its protein product is CASSGNQYEQYF.

In this sample, this clone turned up a few times. The rearrangement joins TRBV24-1 to TRBJ2-1; possibly TRBD1 for D (6 bases). Trimming removed 3 bases from V and 9 bases from J, with 14 bases in between. CDR1 and CDR2 (germline): KGHDR, SFDVKD. This CDR3 comprises 14 residues. The CDR3, as DNA: TGTGCCACCAGTGATCTCAACAGGGTTACTGAGCAGTTCTTC. This encodes CATSDLNRVTEQFF.

The chain joins TRBV14 to TRBJ1-2; no clear D gene. The germline V gene encodes CDR1 SGHDN and CDR2 FVKESK. This CDR3 has 13 residues. Trimming removed 1 base from V and 2 bases from J, with 5 bases in between. CDR3 sequence (DNA): TGTGCCAGCAGCCAAGTAGAGAACTATGGCTACACCTTC. Protein: CASSQVENYGYTF.

This rearrangement joins TRBV14 to TRBJ2-3; D is possibly TRBD2 (5 bases). V dropped 4 bases and J dropped 1 base, with 12 bases sitting between them. This CDR3 has 15 amino acids. From germline, CDR1 is SGHDN and CDR2 FVKESK. CDR3 sequence reads: CASSRGLLGTDTQYF. Written as DNA, the CDR3 is TGTGCCAGCAGCCGCGGACTGCTTGGCACAGATACGCAGTATTTT. Filled out from reference TRBV14 and TRBJ2-3, the complete variable domain reads EAGVTQFPSHSVIEKGQTVTLRCDPISGHDNLYWYRRVMGKEIKFLLHFVKESKQDESGMPNNRFLAERTGGTYSTLKVQPAELEDSGVYFCASSRGLLGTDTQYFGPGTRLTVL.

This chain links TRBV9 with TRBJ1-6, with D maybe TRBD1 (5 bases). CDR3 length: 14 amino acids. The V gene lost 0 bases and the J gene lost 7 bases, with 8 bases spanning the gap. The V gene's germline CDR1 is SGDLS and CDR2 YYNGEE. Here the CDR3 reads CASSVDPGNSPLHF. CDR3 in DNA: TGTGCCAGCAGCGTAGACCCAGGGAATTCACCCCTCCACTTT.

The chain links TRBV5-1 to TRBJ1-1; a weak D match, TRBD1 (6 bases). The CDR3 length is 14 residues. Germline V gives CDR1 SGHRS, CDR2 YFSETQ. The V gene lost 7 bases and the J gene lost 1 base, with 14 bases spanning the gap. CDR3 nucleotide sequence: TGCGCCAGCGGACGAGGGGGACAGAACACTGAAGCTTTCTTT. Encoded protein: CASGRGGQNTEAFF. The full variable domain, rest sourced from reference TRBV5-1 and TRBJ1-1, is KAGVTQTPRYLIKTRGQQVTLSCSPISGHRSVSWYQQTPGQGLQFLFEYFSETQRNKGNFPGRFSGRQFSNSRSEMNVSTLELGDSALYLCASGRGGQNTEAFFGQGTRLTVV.

The CDR3 DNA follows: TGCGCCAGCAGTCTGACTAGCGGGGGGCAAAATACGCAGTATTTT. Protein sequence: CASSLTSGGQNTQYF. The rearrangement links TRBV10-1 to TRBJ2-3; 13 bases map to TRBD2. Germline lookup yields CDR1 WNHNN and CDR2 SYGVQD (reference sequence). The CDR3 runs to 15 residues. V trimming: 5 bases; J trimming: 7 bases; junction bases outside the gene matches: 6.

This clone showed up just a few times. The chain combines TRBV3-1 (or the pseudogene TRBV3-2) with TRBJ2-4; 11 nucleotides align to TRBD1. Germline V gene sequence: CDR1 LGHDT, CDR2 YNNKEL (reference sequence). J was trimmed by 8 bases and V by 0 bases; bases with no gene match: 6. This CDR3 contains 16 residues. The CDR3 loop reads CASSQESPGQGDIQYF. The CDR3 nucleotides read TGTGCCAGCAGCCAAGAGTCCCCGGGACAGGGGGACATTCAGTACTTC.

V usage is TRBV18 and J usage is TRBJ2-7, with 8 bases fitting TRBD2. The CDR3 is made up of 13 amino acids. J gave up 2 bases and V 3 bases, and 0 bases lay outside the gene matches. Germline CDR1 reads KGHSH; CDR2 reads LQKENI. The CDR3 region is CASSPSGTYEQYF. The CDR3 DNA reads as TGTGCCAGCTCACCTAGCGGGACCTACGAGCAGTACTTC. Filled out from reference TRBV18 and TRBJ2-7, the complete variable domain reads NAGVMQNPRHLVRRRGQEARLRCSPMKGHSHVYWYRQLPEEGLKFMVYLQKENIIDESGMPKERFSAEFPKEGPSILRIQQVVRGDSAAYFCASSPSGTYEQYFGPGTRLTVT.

The V and J genes are TRBV7-9 and TRBJ2-5; TRBD1 aligns across 7 bases. V shed 3 bases and J 2 bases; nucleotides not matched to a gene: 3. Germline-derived CDR1 and CDR2 are SEHNR and FQNEAQ (reference sequence). This CDR3 region has 14 residues. CDR3 amino acids: CASSFRGPQETQYF. The CDR3 bases are TGTGCCAGCAGCTTTAGGGGGCCGCAAGAGACCCAGTACTTC.

V and J are TRBV3-1 (or the pseudogene TRBV3-2) and TRBJ1-3; 7 nucleotides match TRBD1. Germline V gene sequence: CDR1 LGHDT, CDR2 YNNKEL (reference sequence). The CDR3 totals 16 residues. V shed 4 bases and J 0 bases; nucleotides not matched to a gene: 6. The CDR3 region is CASSPGQVLSGNTIYF. DNA of the CDR3: TGTGCCAGCAGCCCCGGACAGGTCCTCTCTGGAAACACCATATATTTT.

This rearrangement joins TRBV6-2 or TRBV6-3 to TRBJ2-3, with D tentatively TRBD2 (5 bases). The V end lost 2 bases, the J end lost 2 bases, and 11 bases lay between the germline ends. The CDR3 consists of 15 residues. Germline CDR1 and CDR2: MNHEY and SVGEGT. DNA for the CDR3: TGTGCCAGCAGTTACGAGCCGGGAATCACAGATACGCAGTATTTT. Translation gives CASSYEPGITDTQYF.

The chain recombines TRBV13 with TRBJ1-2, with D possibly matching TRBD1 (5 bases). V lost 2 bases, J lost 12 bases, and 13 bases lay in between. The germline gives CDR1 PRHDT, CDR2 FYEKMQ (reference sequence). The CDR3 runs to 12 residues. CDR3 sequence reads: CASSLTQGSHTF. CDR3 bases: TGTGCCAGCAGCTTAACCCAGGGTAGTCACACCTTC. The whole variable domain, filled in from reference TRBV13 and TRBJ1-2, reads AAGVIQSPRHLIKEKRETATLKCYPIPRHDTVYWYQQGPGQDPQFLISFYEKMQSDKGSIPDRFSAQQFSDYHSELNMSSLELGDSALYFCASSLTQGSHTFGSGTRLTVV.

The chain has TRBV7-9 and TRBJ2-7; D unresolved. Trimming stripped 2 bases from V and 4 bases from J, with 6 bases between. This CDR3 contains 12 residues. The germline gives CDR1 SEHNR, CDR2 FQNEAQ (reference sequence). The CDR3 nucleotides are TGTGCCAGCAGCTTATCTGTTTACGAGCAGTACTTC. The encoded protein is CASSLSVYEQYF.

The rearrangement links TRBV7-2 to TRBJ2-7; D is perhaps TRBD2 (5 bases). The germline gives CDR1 SGHTA, CDR2 FQGNSA. The germline V and J ends were trimmed by 1 base and 5 bases, with 9 bases remaining between them. The CDR3 is 13 residues long. CDR3 in amino acids: CASSLGSGNEQYF. CDR3 nucleotide sequence: TGTGCCAGCAGCTTAGGGTCGGGAAACGAGCAGTACTTC.

The rearrangement links TRBV10-3 to TRBJ1-6; D is perhaps TRBD1 (5 bases). Deletions cut 8 bases from V and 6 bases from J, with 11 bases between. Germline V gives CDR1 ENHRY, CDR2 SYGVKD. This CDR3 is 13 amino acids long. In nucleotides, the CDR3 is TGTGCCATCGGGGAACAGGTTAATTCACCCCTCCACTTT. Encoded protein: CAIGEQVNSPLHF.

The chain uses TRBV4-2 and TRBJ2-2; a weak D match, TRBD1 (6 bases). Germline assignment: CDR1 LGHNA and CDR2 YNFKEQ. Between the trimmed V and J ends, which lost 2 bases and 0 bases, there was a span of 10 bases. This CDR3 comprises 16 residues. The CDR3 reads CASSQLQGPNTGELFF. As DNA, the CDR3 is TGTGCCAGCAGCCAACTACAGGGACCGAACACCGGGGAGCTGTTTTTT.

The chain is built from TRBV14 and TRBJ1-1, with 7 nucleotides matching TRBD1. The CDR3 is made up of 13 amino acids. In germline, CDR1 is SGHDN, CDR2 FVKESK. The V gene end was trimmed by 4 bases and the J gene end by 8 bases; junction bases not matched to a gene: 7. CDR3 in DNA: TGTGCCAGCAGCCTGACAGGGTTTACCGAAGCTTTCTTT. It yields the protein CASSLTGFTEAFF.